These T cell receptor beta chains were read from a single sample in a study of T cell responses to AZD1222 COVID-19 vaccine. Repertoires were generated with immunoSEQ multiplex PCR, while TCRdb's copy carries only in-frame clones and drops some. The sample records about 120,000 clones, about nine tenths being singletons. The specimen comprised peripheral blood, sampled on day 0 of AZD1222 vaccination. These receptors all come from an adult in good health. Both conserved end residues are part of each CDR3. The D gene is left open where the match is weak.

v_call	d_call	j_call	cdr3_length	cdr3_nt	cdr3_aa
TRBV25-1	.	TRBJ2-1	15	TGTGCCAGCAGTGAATCGAGGACTATCTACAATGAGCAGTTCTTC	CASSESRTIYNEQFF
TRBV13	.	TRBJ2-3	15	TGTGCCAGCAGCTCCCCGGCCGGGGTAACAGATACGCAGTATTTT	CASSSPAGVTDTQYF
TRBV27	.	TRBJ2-7	15	TGTGCCAGCAGTTTATTAGGTTCGAACCACTACGAGCAGTACTTC	CASSLLGSNHYEQYF
TRBV28	.	TRBJ1-5	11	TGTGCCAGCAGTCCCAATCAGCCCCAGCATTTT	CASSPNQPQHF
TRBV4-3	TRBD1	TRBJ1-4	15	TGCGCCAGCAGCCAAGGTACAGGGGTAGTTGAAAAACTGTTTTTT	CASSQGTGVVEKLFF
TRBV4-1	.	TRBJ1-1	15	TGCGCCAGCAGCCAAGATTTTACCCCGACCACTGAAGCTTTCTTT	CASSQDFTPTTEAFF
TRBV6-2/TRBV6-3	.	TRBJ1-2	15	TGTGCCAGCAGCTCGACCCAGGACAGACGCTATGGCTACACCTTC	CASSSTQDRRYGYTF
TRBV10-3	.	TRBJ2-7	15	TGTGCCACGAAGGGGGTCCGGACACTGGGTATCGAGCAGTACTTC	CATKGVRTLGIEQYF
TRBV28	.	TRBJ1-4	13	TGTGCCAGCAGTTTTATAGTGTCGGAAAAACTGTTTTTT	CASSFIVSEKLFF
TRBV5-4	.	TRBJ2-3	13	TGTGCCAGCAGCCCCACTTTTGTAGATACGCAGTATTTT	CASSPTFVDTQYF